The 28 T cell receptor beta chains listed next were all sequenced from one sample in a study of a mutant IDH1 vaccine in newly diagnosed glioma. Sample time point: week 23, last vaccination. A 20-mer mutant IDH1 peptide at 300 ug was injected subcutaneously with topical imiquimod. Their specific antigens are unknown. The assay was immunoSEQ multiplex PCR, and TCRdb's table has in-frame clones only and misses some. The repertoire includes about 44,000 clones, 80% to 95% of them detected once, and over 3.5% sits in the top ten. This sample comprised PBMCs, obtained from a glioma patient whose treatment included an IDH1 peptide vaccine. The receptors were sampled from a man aged 45 to 65 with glioma.

The chain has TRBV7-8 and TRBJ2-7; D is perhaps TRBD1 or TRBD2 (5 bases each). Germline lookup yields CDR1 SGHVS and CDR2 FQNEAQ. Trimming removed 4 bases from V and 0 bases from J, with 10 bases in between. There are 14 residues in the CDR3. CDR3 bases: TGTGCCAGCAGCTCCCGGGACGACTCCTACGAGCAGTACTTC. Its translation: CASSSRDDSYEQYF. The variable domain in full, completed from reference TRBV7-8 and TRBJ2-7, reads GAGVSQSPRYKVAKRGQDVALRCDPISGHVSLFWYQQALGQGPEFLTYFQNEAQLDKSGLPSDRFFAERPEGSVSTLKIQRTQQEDSAVYLCASSSRDDSYEQYFGPGTRLTVT.

The chain couples TRBV7-8 to TRBJ2-5; D is undetermined. Germline lookup yields CDR1 SGHVS and CDR2 FQNEAQ. This CDR3 has 15 residues. V was cut by 2 bases and J by 4 bases, with 14 bases left in between. CDR3 sequence: CASSLRASIGETQYF. The CDR3 nucleotides read TGTGCCAGCAGCTTAAGGGCGTCGATAGGAGAGACCCAGTACTTC. Together with reference TRBV7-8 and TRBJ2-5, the CDR3 gives the full variable domain: GAGVSQSPRYKVAKRGQDVALRCDPISGHVSLFWYQQALGQGPEFLTYFQNEAQLDKSGLPSDRFFAERPEGSVSTLKIQRTQQEDSAVYLCASSLRASIGETQYFGPGTRLLVL.

The chain carries TRBV19 and TRBJ1-4; TRBD1 agrees at 9 bases. The CDR3 sequence is 14 residues long. V dropped 10 bases and J dropped 5; count of bases not matched to a gene: 8. Germline V gene lookup returns CDR1 LNHDA and CDR2 SQIVND (reference sequence). The CDR3 is CATRPGQGNEKLFF. CDR3 nucleotides: TGTGCCACTAGGCCGGGACAGGGAAATGAAAAACTGTTTTTT.

This sequence joins TRBV5-1 and TRBJ2-7, with D unresolved. This CDR3 has 13 amino acids. The V and J ends lost 0 bases and 4 bases respectively, with 8 bases between them. Germline-derived CDR1 and CDR2 are SGHRS and YFSETQ. CDR3 bases: TGCGCCAGCAGCTTGGAGTGGGGTTACGAGCAGTACTTC. It is translated as CASSLEWGYEQYF.

This clone was detected once. The chain is built from TRBV9 and TRBJ2-2, with TRBD2 matching 15 bases. The V gene end was trimmed by 4 bases and the J gene end by 4 bases; junction bases not matched to a gene: 8. Per germline, CDR1 SGDLS and CDR2 YYNGEE. The CDR3 consists of 18 residues. CDR3 sequence: CASSSGTSGRSVTGELFF. The CDR3 region has the DNA TGTGCCAGCAGCTCTGGGACTAGCGGGAGGTCCGTCACCGGGGAGCTGTTTTTT.

This rearrangement joins TRBV6-4 to TRBJ2-3, with D perhaps matching TRBD1 (6 bases). The germline V and J ends were trimmed by 6 bases and 1 base, with 8 bases remaining between them. Germline CDR1 MRHNA, CDR2 SNTAGT. The CDR3 totals 13 residues. The CDR3: CASRAGGTDTQYF. CDR3 coding DNA: TGTGCCAGCAGAGCAGGGGGCACAGATACGCAGTATTTT.

The chain has TRBV6-1 and TRBJ1-3; D not certain. Per germline, CDR1 MNHNS and CDR2 SASEGT. The length of the CDR3 is 15 residues. The V and J ends lost 5 bases and 0 bases respectively, with 11 bases between them. For the CDR3, the DNA is TGTGCCAGCAGTCTACTGAGGGACTCTGGAAACACCATATATTTT. As protein: CASSLLRDSGNTIYF.

The chain is built from TRBV28 and TRBJ2-1, with 8 bases matching TRBD2. The CDR3 has 15 amino acids. V lost 6 bases, J lost 1 base, and 5 bases stayed unmatched. The germline V gene encodes CDR1 MDHEN and CDR2 SYDVKM. CDR3 sequence: CASRRAGESYNEQFF. As DNA, the CDR3 is TGTGCCAGCAGGAGAGCGGGAGAGTCCTACAATGAGCAGTTCTTC.

The DNA of the CDR3 is TGCGCCAGCAGCCAAGATCCCGGACAGGGAAGGAATTCACCCCTCCACTTT. The encoded protein is CASSQDPGQGRNSPLHF. This rearrangement joins TRBV4-3 to TRBJ1-6; 8 bases map to TRBD1. The length of the CDR3 is 17 residues. V lost 0 bases, J lost 7 bases, and 8 bases stayed unmatched. Germline CDR1 reads LGHNA; CDR2 reads YSLEER.

The V call is TRBV25-1, the J call TRBJ2-5; D is possibly TRBD1 (5 bases). The CDR3 is 13 residues long. The germline gives CDR1 MGHDK, CDR2 SYGVNS. The germline V and J ends were trimmed by 1 base and 8 bases, with 11 bases remaining between them. CDR3 amino acids: CASSESEWGTQYF. CDR3 bases: TGTGCCAGCAGTGAATCAGAATGGGGCACCCAGTACTTC.

The V call is TRBV7-9, the J call TRBJ1-2; no clear D. Trimming took 4 bases from V and 6 from J, leaving 18 bases between them. This CDR3 is 15 amino acids long. Germline V gene sequence: CDR1 SEHNR, CDR2 FQNEAQ (reference sequence). The CDR3 nucleotides read TGTGCCAGCAGCTCGAAGATAAGGACGTCCGATGGCTACACCTTC. This encodes CASSSKIRTSDGYTF.

The gene calls are TRBV10-3 and TRBJ1-4, with D unclear. The germline CDR1 and CDR2 sequences are ENHRY and SYGVKD. Trimming removed 2 bases from V and 3 bases from J, with 19 bases in between. This CDR3 has 18 residues. CDR3 DNA: TGTGCCATCAGTGAGAGGGAGTTGGGGAGATTGGCTAATGAAAAACTGTTTTTT. Translation: CAISERELGRLANEKLFF.

The chain combines TRBV7-2 with TRBJ1-2; no clear D. Between the trimmed V and J ends, which lost 6 bases and 3 bases, there was a span of 11 bases. The CDR3 totals 13 residues. CDR1 and CDR2 (germline): SGHTA, FQGNSA. CDR3 nucleotide sequence: TGTGCCAGCAGTACCTTCCCAGACTATGGCTACACCTTC. Encoded protein: CASSTFPDYGYTF.

The chain is built from TRBV5-4 and TRBJ2-6; D might be TRBD1 or TRBD2, each matching 5 bases. This CDR3 comprises 18 residues. Trimming pared 6 bases from V and 0 bases from J, leaving 19 bases between. Per the germline V gene, CDR1 is SGHNT and CDR2 is YYREEE (reference sequence). This CDR3 is CASNQQPGPRSGANVLTF. The CDR3 DNA reads TGTGCCAGCAACCAACAGCCGGGACCCCGCTCTGGGGCCAACGTCCTGACTTTC.

V gene TRBV12-5 combines with J gene TRBJ2-2; the D is unclear. V dropped 0 bases and J dropped 1 base, with 12 bases sitting between them. The CDR3 is 17 residues long. Germline V gives CDR1 LGHNT, CDR2 FRNRAP. The CDR3 bases are TGTGCTAGTGGTTTGGTACTTGGCAGACAGAACACCGGGGAGCTGTTTTTT. It encodes CASGLVLGRQNTGELFF. The complete variable domain, with remaining parts taken from reference TRBV12-5 and TRBJ2-2, reads DARVTQTPRHKVTEMGQEVTMRCQPILGHNTVFWYRQTMMQGLELLAYFRNRAPLDDSGMPKDRFSAEMPDATLATLKIQPSEPRDSAVYFCASGLVLGRQNTGELFFGEGSRLTVL.

This chain joins TRBV2 and TRBJ2-5, with D unclear. The germline CDR1 and CDR2 sequences are SNHLY and FYNNEI. CDR3 length: 11 residues. Trimming removed 3 bases from V and 4 bases from J, with 3 bases in between. CDR3 sequence (DNA): TGTGCCAGCAGTGACGGAGAGACCCAGTACTTC. Translation gives CASSDGETQYF.

The V call is TRBV10-1, the J call TRBJ2-1; 8 bases map to TRBD2. The germline gives CDR1 WNHNN, CDR2 SYGVQD (reference sequence). The ends lost 4 bases at V and 3 bases at J; junction bases unmatched: 5. The CDR3 is 15 amino acids. The CDR3 DNA follows: TGCGCCAGCAGTGCGACAGCGGGAGACTACAATGAGCAGTTCTTC. Translated: CASSATAGDYNEQFF.

V gene TRBV4-3 combines with J gene TRBJ1-1, with D tentatively TRBD1 (5 bases). The CDR3 length is 16 residues. Germline CDR1 is LGHNA and CDR2 is YSLEER. V was pared by 0 bases and J by 5 bases, with 16 bases between. The CDR3 loop reads CASSQEYGRVETEAFF. CDR3 in DNA: TGCGCCAGCAGCCAAGAGTACGGCAGGGTGGAGACTGAAGCTTTCTTT.

V gene TRBV7-9 combines with J gene TRBJ2-1; 10 bases are shared with TRBD1. J gave up 8 bases and V 4 bases, and 11 bases lay outside the gene matches. The germline CDR1 and CDR2 sequences are SEHNR and FQNEAQ (reference sequence). This CDR3 region has 16 residues. CDR3: CASSSSRDRGFYEQFF. The CDR3 nucleotides are TGTGCCAGCAGCTCCAGCCGGGACAGGGGATTCTATGAGCAGTTCTTC.

The chain carries TRBV30 and TRBJ2-2; 7 positions match TRBD1. The CDR3 covers 14 residues. V was clipped by 3 bases and J by 1 base; unmatched bases: 2. Germline-derived CDR1 and CDR2 are GTSNPN and SVGIG (reference sequence). CDR3 protein: CAWSAGGNTGELFF. The DNA of the CDR3 is TGTGCCTGGAGCGCAGGGGGGAACACCGGGGAGCTGTTTTTT.

The V and J genes are TRBV20-1 and TRBJ2-1, with D perhaps TRBD2 (5 bases). Germline CDR1 DFQATT, CDR2 SNEGSKA (reference sequence). Trimming took off 7 bases at V and 10 bases at J, with 11 bases between the two ends. The CDR3 length is 10 residues. The CDR3 DNA is TGCAGTGGAGCGGCTCGGGAGCAGTTCTTC. This encodes CSGAAREQFF.

This clone was detected only once. This sequence joins TRBV4-1 and TRBJ1-1; D is possibly TRBD1 (5 bases). The V gene's germline CDR1 is MGHRA and CDR2 YSYEKL. Trimming took off 0 bases at V and 1 base at J, with 9 bases between the two ends. The length of the CDR3 is 15 residues. The CDR3 DNA reads as TGCGCCAGCAGCCAAGATTTTAGGGGGAACACTGAAGCTTTCTTT. It translates to CASSQDFRGNTEAFF.

V is TRBV7-8 and J is TRBJ1-1; D gene uncertain. Germline V gene data show CDR1 as SGHVS and CDR2 as FQNEAQ. The germline V and J ends were trimmed by 3 bases and 1 base, with 6 bases remaining between them. This CDR3 comprises 13 residues. CDR3: CASSLTRNTEAFF. The CDR3 DNA follows: TGTGCCAGCAGCTTGACAAGGAACACTGAAGCTTTCTTT.

CDR3 DNA: TGTGCCAGCATCCTGGACAGGGGATACAATGAGCAGTTCTTC. Translated, it gives CASILDRGYNEQFF. V gene TRBV6-1 combines with J gene TRBJ2-1; TRBD1 matches at 9 bases. Germline CDR1 and CDR2: MNHNS and SASEGT. V lost 7 bases to trimming and J lost 4 bases; unmatched junction nucleotides: 5. The length of the CDR3 is 14 residues.

The chain employs TRBV5-1 and TRBJ2-3, with D maybe TRBD1 (7 bases). V lost 1 base and J lost 6, with 21 bases in between. The germline CDR1 and CDR2 sequences are SGHRS and YFSETQ. This CDR3 region has 17 residues. The CDR3 DNA reads TGCGCCAGCAGCTTGTATTTATTTGGAGGGGGCGCGGATACGCAGTATTTT. Translating gives CASSLYLFGGGADTQYF. Together with reference TRBV5-1 and TRBJ2-3, the CDR3 gives the full variable domain: KAGVTQTPRYLIKTRGQQVTLSCSPISGHRSVSWYQQTPGQGLQFLFEYFSETQRNKGNFPGRFSGRQFSNSRSEMNVSTLELGDSALYLCASSLYLFGGGADTQYFGPGTRLTVL.

This rearrangement joins TRBV5-1 to TRBJ2-7, with 8 positions matching TRBD1. The CDR3 covers 16 residues. Looked up from germline, CDR1 is SGHRS and CDR2 is YFSETQ. Losses at the gene ends were 4 bases for V and 6 bases for J; bases not matched to a gene: 15. CDR3 residues: CASSLAIVTGVAEQYF. For the CDR3, the DNA is TGCGCCAGCAGCCTAGCCATCGTGACAGGGGTGGCCGAGCAGTACTTC.

The genes are TRBV2 and TRBJ1-6; D gene ambiguous. V was pared by 1 base and J by 5 bases, with 9 bases between. CDR1 is SNHLY and CDR2 is FYNNEI in the germline V gene. This CDR3 region has 15 residues. The CDR3 is CASSEEALDNSPLHF. The CDR3 DNA reads TGTGCCAGCAGTGAAGAGGCTCTGGATAATTCACCCCTCCACTTT.

The CDR3 region has the DNA TGTGCCAGCAGCAGCCCTCCAGGACCCCAGCATTTT. It translates to CASSSPPGPQHF. The V gene is TRBV7-8, the J gene TRBJ1-5; no reliable D call. Per the germline V gene, CDR1 is SGHVS and CDR2 is FQNEAQ. Trimming took 5 bases from V and 10 from J, leaving 12 bases between them. The CDR3 totals 12 residues.